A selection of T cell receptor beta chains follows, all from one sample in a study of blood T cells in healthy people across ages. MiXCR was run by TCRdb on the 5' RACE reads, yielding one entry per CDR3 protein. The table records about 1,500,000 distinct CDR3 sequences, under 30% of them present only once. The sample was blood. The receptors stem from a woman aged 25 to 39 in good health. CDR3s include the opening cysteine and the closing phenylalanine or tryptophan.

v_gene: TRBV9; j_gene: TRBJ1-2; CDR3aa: CASSPLSGVNLYGYTF
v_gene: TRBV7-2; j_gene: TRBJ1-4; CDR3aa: CASSLGTIVTNEKLFF
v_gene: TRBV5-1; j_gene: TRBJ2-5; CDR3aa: CASSSPGTIQETQYF
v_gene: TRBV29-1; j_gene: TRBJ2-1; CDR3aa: CSVGRQGAAGNEQFF
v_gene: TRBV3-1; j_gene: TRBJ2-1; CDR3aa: CASSQDKRSDNNEQFF
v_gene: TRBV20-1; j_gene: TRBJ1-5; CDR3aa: CSALDSSHSNQPQHF
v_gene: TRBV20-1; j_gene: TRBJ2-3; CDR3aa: CSAHNPSGEYTDTQYF
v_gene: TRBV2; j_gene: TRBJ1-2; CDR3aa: CASSSGGAIGYGYTF
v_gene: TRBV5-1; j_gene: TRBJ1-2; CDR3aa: CASSFSGSSYGYTF
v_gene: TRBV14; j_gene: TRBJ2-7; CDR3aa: CASSQGFLGSGGSYEQYF
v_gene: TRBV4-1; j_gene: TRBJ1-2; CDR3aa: CASSQVPVNYGYTF
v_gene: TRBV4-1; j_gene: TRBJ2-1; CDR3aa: CASSVEGINGLYNEQFF
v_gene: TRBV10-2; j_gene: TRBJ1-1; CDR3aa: CASSGQDVNTEAFF
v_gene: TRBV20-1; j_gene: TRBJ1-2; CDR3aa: CSADPGGYRYTF
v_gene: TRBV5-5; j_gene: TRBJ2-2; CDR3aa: CASSSAPRRGAGTGELFF
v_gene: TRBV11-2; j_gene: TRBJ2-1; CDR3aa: CASSPTRGGVNEQFF
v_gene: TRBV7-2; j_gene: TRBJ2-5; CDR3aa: CASSRSGTETQYF
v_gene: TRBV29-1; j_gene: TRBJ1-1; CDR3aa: CSVGPGAVEAFF
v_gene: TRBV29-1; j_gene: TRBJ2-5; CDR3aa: CSGSGVVETQYF
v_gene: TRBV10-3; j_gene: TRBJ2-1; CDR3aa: CAIRGAGEGPEQFF
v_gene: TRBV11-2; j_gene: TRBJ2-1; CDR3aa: CANSLTAEFHNEQFF
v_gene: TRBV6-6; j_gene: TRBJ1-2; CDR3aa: CASTEDSPRASTF
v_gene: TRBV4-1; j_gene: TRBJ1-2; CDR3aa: CASSRYIGGVYGYTF
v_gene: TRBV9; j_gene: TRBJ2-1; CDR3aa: CASSVAQAGLGHEQFF
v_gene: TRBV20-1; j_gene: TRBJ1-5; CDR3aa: CSAHRARDQPQHF
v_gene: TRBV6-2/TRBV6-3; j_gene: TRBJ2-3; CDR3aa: CASSKPGTHRGTDTQYF
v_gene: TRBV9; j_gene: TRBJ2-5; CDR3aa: CASSYMGDLYQETQYF
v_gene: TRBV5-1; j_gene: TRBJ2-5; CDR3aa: CASSLPLGQGQETQYF
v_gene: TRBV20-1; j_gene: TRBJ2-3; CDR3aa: CSARDTGLRDTQYF
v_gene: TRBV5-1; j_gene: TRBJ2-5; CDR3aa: CASSLTYREETQYF
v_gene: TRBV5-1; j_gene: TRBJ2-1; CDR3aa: CASSLVGRESEQFF
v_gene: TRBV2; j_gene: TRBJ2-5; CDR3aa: CASRERADQETQYF
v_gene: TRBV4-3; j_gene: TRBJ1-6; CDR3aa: CASSQVDRGSPLHF
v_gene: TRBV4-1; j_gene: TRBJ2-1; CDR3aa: CASSPRQGAYNEQFF
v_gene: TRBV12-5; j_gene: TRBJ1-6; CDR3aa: CASGLVTEGALHF
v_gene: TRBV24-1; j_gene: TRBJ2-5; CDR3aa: CATSDLQRGGQETQYF
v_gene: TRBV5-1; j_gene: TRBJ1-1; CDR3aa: CASSRQGPSLENTEAFF
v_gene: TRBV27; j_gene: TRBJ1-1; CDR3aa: CASRGLMGRDMNTEAFF